This T cell receptor (beta chain) was captured in a study of blood T cell repertoires in COVID-19. Profiled with immunoSEQ multiplex PCR; TCRdb holds only in-frame clones, not every one. The repertoire holds about 270,000 clones, with around four fifths as singletons. Trimming at V came to 5 bases and at J to 7 bases, leaving 6 bases not matched to a gene. Germline V gene data show CDR1 as SGHTA and CDR2 as FQGNSA. The CDR3 sequence is 14 residues long. This clone was picked up a small number of times. This chain links TRBV7-2 with TRBJ1-5; 9 nucleotides match TRBD1. Source material: peripheral blood. This receptor was taken from an elderly man with acute or convalescent COVID-19. CDR3 sequence: CASSTGQGPQPQHF. The CDR3 DNA reads as TGTGCCAGCAGCACCGGACAGGGGCCCCAGCCCCAGCATTTT.